Below, 29 T cell receptor beta chains from the same sample are listed, as sequenced in a study of CXCR3-negative and CXCR3-positive naive CD8 T cells. Regarding the study as a whole: CXCR3-negative naive cells had less hydrophobic TRB CDR3s than did CXCR3-positive naive cells.

Antigens for these TCRs are unknown. Through 5' RACE with UMI labels, the TRB cDNA libraries were prepared. TCRdb reprocessed the 5' RACE reads and reports one entry per CDR3 protein, with no DNA. The listing contains 130,000 to 150,000 distinct CDR3 sequences. The material sequenced was naive CXCR3+ CD8+ T cells from blood. Subset given: CD45RO-CCR7+CD27+CD95- naive CD8+ T cells expressing CXCR3 (TNR3+). These receptors all come from a human donor in good health. Some clones in this sample may be carry-over from other donors' samples.

The chain carries TRBV28 and TRBJ2-7; no DNA is available, so the TRBD1 call from TCRdb remains unchecked. CDR3 length: 11 residues. Germline CDR1 MDHEN, CDR2 SYDVKM. The CDR3 sequence is CACSRAYEQYF.

V usage is TRBV28 and J usage is TRBJ2-5; there is no DNA to check the TCRdb D call of TRBD1. Germline V gene lookup returns CDR1 MDHEN and CDR2 SYDVKM. The CDR3 sequence is 16 residues long. CDR3 loop: CASRILKDLPGETQYF.

The chain has TRBV4-3 and TRBJ2-7. CDR3 length equals 13 residues. Germline lookup yields CDR1 LGHNA and CDR2 YSLEER. CDR3 in amino acids: CASSQDYTYEQYF.

The chain links TRBV7-9 to TRBJ1-1; TCRdb's D call of TRBD1 is untestable without DNA. Germline lookup yields CDR1 SEHNR and CDR2 FQNEAQ (reference sequence). This CDR3 contains 14 residues. The CDR3 spells CASSAPVSPPEAFF. Full variable domain (outside the CDR3, taken from reference TRBV7-9 and TRBJ1-1): DTGVSQNPRHKITKRGQNVTFRCDPISEHNRLYWYRQTLGQGPEFLTYFQNEAQLEKSRLLSDRFSAERPKGSFSTLEIQRTEQGDSAMYLCASSAPVSPPEAFFGQGTRLTVV.

The V gene is TRBV29-1, the J gene TRBJ1-2; no DNA is available, so the TRBD1 call from TCRdb remains unchecked. CDR1 and CDR2 (germline): SQVTM, ANQGSEA. The CDR3 runs to 14 residues. This CDR3 reads CSVPRGDTNYGYTF.

The CDR3 loop is CASSLAMTGEDQPQHF. The V and J genes are TRBV7-9 and TRBJ1-5; TCRdb designates TRBD1, a call that cannot be tested without DNA. Germline CDR1 reads SEHNR; CDR2 reads FQNEAQ (reference sequence). The CDR3 spans 16 residues.

The chain has TRBV28 and TRBJ2-3; TCRdb proposes TRBD2, but this gene call is untestable without DNA. CDR3 length: 17 amino acids. Germline V gene sequence: CDR1 MDHEN, CDR2 SYDVKM. This CDR3 reads CASSLTLAGGTTDTQYF. The variable domain in full, with the rest retrieved from reference TRBV28 and TRBJ2-3, is DVKVTQSSRYLVKRTGEKVFLECVQDMDHENMFWYRQDPGLGLRLIYFSYDVKMKEKGDIPEGYSVSREKKERFSLILESASTNQTSMYLCASSLTLAGGTTDTQYFGPGTRLTVL.

The CDR3 loop reads CASSPGTADEKLFF. The chain couples TRBV7-9 to TRBJ1-4; absent DNA, TCRdb's TRBD1 call cannot be checked. The CDR3 sequence is 14 residues long. CDR1 is SEHNR, CDR2 FQNEAQ, per germline (reference sequence).

The J gene is TRBJ2-7, the V gene TRBV7-8; TCRdb lists TRBD1, though no DNA is available to test this call. Germline V gene lookup returns CDR1 SGHVS and CDR2 FQNEAQ. The CDR3 totals 14 residues. The CDR3 protein is CASSLGPTGVEQYF.

The chain is built from TRBV7-9 and TRBJ2-5; TCRdb gives TRBD1 as the D gene, but with no DNA this cannot be confirmed. The V gene's germline CDR1 is SEHNR and CDR2 FQNEAQ (reference sequence). This CDR3 is built from 16 residues. The CDR3 reads CASSSRGARTQETQYF.

The chain joins TRBV27 to TRBJ2-1; TCRdb reports TRBD2, a call that lacks DNA to check it against. Germline CDR1 reads MNHEY; CDR2 reads SMNVEV (reference sequence). This CDR3 comprises 17 residues. CDR3 loop: CASSSLPGTSGLNEQFF.

V is TRBV11-2 and J is TRBJ2-1; TCRdb picks TRBD2, but there is no DNA to check that call. Germline values: CDR1 SGHAT, CDR2 FQNNGV. CDR3 size: 16 residues. The CDR3: CASSLFSSGAYNEQFF.

This chain links TRBV5-5 with TRBJ1-1; TCRdb's D call of TRBD1 is untestable without DNA. This CDR3 spans 13 amino acids. CDR1 and CDR2 (germline): SGHKS, YYEKEE (reference sequence). CDR3 sequence reads: CASSLNRGAEAFF. The entire variable domain, with the rest obtained from reference TRBV5-5 and TRBJ1-1, is as follows: DAGVTQSPTHLIKTRGQQVTLRCSPISGHKSVSWYQQVLGQGPQFIFQYYEKEERGRGNFPDRFSARQFPNYSSELNVNALLLGDSALYLCASSLNRGAEAFFGQGTRLTVV.

The rearrangement joins TRBV7-9 to TRBJ1-4; without DNA, the TCRdb call of TRBD1 cannot be checked. CDR1 is SEHNR, CDR2 FQNEAQ, per germline (reference sequence). This CDR3 comprises 16 residues. This chain's CDR3 is CASSLAGTEPNEKLFF. Together with reference TRBV7-9 and TRBJ1-4, the CDR3 gives the full variable domain: DTGVSQNPRHKITKRGQNVTFRCDPISEHNRLYWYRQTLGQGPEFLTYFQNEAQLEKSRLLSDRFSAERPKGSFSTLEIQRTEQGDSAMYLCASSLAGTEPNEKLFFGSGTQLSVL.

The CDR3 sequence: CSVEAGDGYEQYF. J is TRBJ2-7 and V is TRBV29-1; the TCRdb call, TRBD1, lacks DNA for checking. Germline lookup yields CDR1 SQVTM and CDR2 ANQGSEA. The CDR3 contains 13 residues.

This chain connects TRBV6-2 or TRBV6-3 to TRBJ1-1; TCRdb returns TRBD1, unconfirmable since there is no DNA. CDR3 length equals 14 residues. Germline V lookup: CDR1 MNHEY, CDR2 SVGEGT. This CDR3 reads CASTPGQTYTEAFF.

The CDR3 loop is CASSLVVAGGQETQYF. The V gene is TRBV7-8, the J gene TRBJ2-5; TCRdb proposes TRBD2, but this gene call is untestable without DNA. CDR3 length equals 16 residues. The germline V gene encodes CDR1 SGHVS and CDR2 FQNEAQ.

CDR3 sequence reads: CASSGPGVYEQYF. The chain couples TRBV7-9 to TRBJ2-7; without DNA, the TCRdb call of TRBD1 cannot be checked. The CDR3 is 13 amino acids. Germline CDR1 SEHNR, CDR2 FQNEAQ (reference sequence).

V gene TRBV28 combines with J gene TRBJ2-1. CDR3 length: 12 residues. CDR1 is MDHEN and CDR2 is SYDVKM in the germline V gene. The CDR3 loop is CASSLFGNEQFF. Variable domain in full (rest from reference TRBV28 and TRBJ2-1): DVKVTQSSRYLVKRTGEKVFLECVQDMDHENMFWYRQDPGLGLRLIYFSYDVKMKEKGDIPEGYSVSREKKERFSLILESASTNQTSMYLCASSLFGNEQFFGPGTRLTVL.

J is TRBJ2-7 and V is TRBV11-3. CDR1 SGHNT and CDR2 YENEEA come from the germline V gene. This CDR3 is 13 amino acids long. CDR3 region: CASSYGRTYEQYF.

The gene calls are TRBV27 and TRBJ1-2; TCRdb indicates TRBD1, and absent DNA this call remains unverified. CDR1 and CDR2 from the germline V gene are MNHEY and SMNVEV (reference sequence). The CDR3 has 13 residues. This CDR3 is CDSSMTGDYGYTF.

The rearrangement joins TRBV28 to TRBJ2-7. Per germline, CDR1 MDHEN and CDR2 SYDVKM. This CDR3 spans 16 amino acids. Here the CDR3 reads CASSLPRSKPSYEQYF.

This rearrangement joins TRBV20-1 to TRBJ2-3. Germline V gives CDR1 DFQATT, CDR2 SNEGSKA (reference sequence). The CDR3 has 11 residues. CDR3 residues: CSARPEDTQYF.

This chain connects TRBV5-1 to TRBJ2-7; with no DNA, the TCRdb D assignment of TRBD2 cannot be verified. Germline-derived CDR1 and CDR2 are SGHRS and YFSETQ. The CDR3 spans 12 residues. CDR3 protein: CASSLVEGEQYF.

The chain links TRBV7-9 to TRBJ2-7; the D call of TRBD1 rests on TCRdb alone, since no DNA is present to check it. CDR1 is SEHNR and CDR2 is FQNEAQ in the germline V gene (reference sequence). The CDR3 is 12 amino acids. The CDR3: CASSPPEYEQYF. Variable domain in full (rest from reference TRBV7-9 and TRBJ2-7): DTGVSQNPRHKITKRGQNVTFRCDPISEHNRLYWYRQTLGQGPEFLTYFQNEAQLEKSRLLSDRFSAERPKGSFSTLEIQRTEQGDSAMYLCASSPPEYEQYFGPGTRLTVT.

J is TRBJ2-5 and V is TRBV20-1; with no DNA, the TCRdb D assignment of TRBD1 cannot be verified. CDR1 DFQATT and CDR2 SNEGSKA come from the germline V gene (reference sequence). The CDR3 has 16 amino acids. CDR3 protein: CSARDYEDRDQETQYF.

The chain uses TRBV16 and TRBJ2-1. This CDR3 is built from 20 residues. The V gene's germline CDR1 is KGHSY and CDR2 FQNENV. CDR3 loop: CASSQYLDHTQPTRYNEQFF.

J is TRBJ2-1 and V is TRBV12-3 or TRBV12-4; TCRdb names TRBD2, which stays unverified in the absence of DNA. The CDR3 totals 15 residues. This CDR3 is CASSLIGGALDEQFF.

This chain uses TRBV9 with TRBJ1-1. CDR3 length: 15 residues. CDR1 and CDR2 from the germline V gene are SGDLS and YYNGEE. The chain's CDR3 is CASSPRSGMNTEAFF.